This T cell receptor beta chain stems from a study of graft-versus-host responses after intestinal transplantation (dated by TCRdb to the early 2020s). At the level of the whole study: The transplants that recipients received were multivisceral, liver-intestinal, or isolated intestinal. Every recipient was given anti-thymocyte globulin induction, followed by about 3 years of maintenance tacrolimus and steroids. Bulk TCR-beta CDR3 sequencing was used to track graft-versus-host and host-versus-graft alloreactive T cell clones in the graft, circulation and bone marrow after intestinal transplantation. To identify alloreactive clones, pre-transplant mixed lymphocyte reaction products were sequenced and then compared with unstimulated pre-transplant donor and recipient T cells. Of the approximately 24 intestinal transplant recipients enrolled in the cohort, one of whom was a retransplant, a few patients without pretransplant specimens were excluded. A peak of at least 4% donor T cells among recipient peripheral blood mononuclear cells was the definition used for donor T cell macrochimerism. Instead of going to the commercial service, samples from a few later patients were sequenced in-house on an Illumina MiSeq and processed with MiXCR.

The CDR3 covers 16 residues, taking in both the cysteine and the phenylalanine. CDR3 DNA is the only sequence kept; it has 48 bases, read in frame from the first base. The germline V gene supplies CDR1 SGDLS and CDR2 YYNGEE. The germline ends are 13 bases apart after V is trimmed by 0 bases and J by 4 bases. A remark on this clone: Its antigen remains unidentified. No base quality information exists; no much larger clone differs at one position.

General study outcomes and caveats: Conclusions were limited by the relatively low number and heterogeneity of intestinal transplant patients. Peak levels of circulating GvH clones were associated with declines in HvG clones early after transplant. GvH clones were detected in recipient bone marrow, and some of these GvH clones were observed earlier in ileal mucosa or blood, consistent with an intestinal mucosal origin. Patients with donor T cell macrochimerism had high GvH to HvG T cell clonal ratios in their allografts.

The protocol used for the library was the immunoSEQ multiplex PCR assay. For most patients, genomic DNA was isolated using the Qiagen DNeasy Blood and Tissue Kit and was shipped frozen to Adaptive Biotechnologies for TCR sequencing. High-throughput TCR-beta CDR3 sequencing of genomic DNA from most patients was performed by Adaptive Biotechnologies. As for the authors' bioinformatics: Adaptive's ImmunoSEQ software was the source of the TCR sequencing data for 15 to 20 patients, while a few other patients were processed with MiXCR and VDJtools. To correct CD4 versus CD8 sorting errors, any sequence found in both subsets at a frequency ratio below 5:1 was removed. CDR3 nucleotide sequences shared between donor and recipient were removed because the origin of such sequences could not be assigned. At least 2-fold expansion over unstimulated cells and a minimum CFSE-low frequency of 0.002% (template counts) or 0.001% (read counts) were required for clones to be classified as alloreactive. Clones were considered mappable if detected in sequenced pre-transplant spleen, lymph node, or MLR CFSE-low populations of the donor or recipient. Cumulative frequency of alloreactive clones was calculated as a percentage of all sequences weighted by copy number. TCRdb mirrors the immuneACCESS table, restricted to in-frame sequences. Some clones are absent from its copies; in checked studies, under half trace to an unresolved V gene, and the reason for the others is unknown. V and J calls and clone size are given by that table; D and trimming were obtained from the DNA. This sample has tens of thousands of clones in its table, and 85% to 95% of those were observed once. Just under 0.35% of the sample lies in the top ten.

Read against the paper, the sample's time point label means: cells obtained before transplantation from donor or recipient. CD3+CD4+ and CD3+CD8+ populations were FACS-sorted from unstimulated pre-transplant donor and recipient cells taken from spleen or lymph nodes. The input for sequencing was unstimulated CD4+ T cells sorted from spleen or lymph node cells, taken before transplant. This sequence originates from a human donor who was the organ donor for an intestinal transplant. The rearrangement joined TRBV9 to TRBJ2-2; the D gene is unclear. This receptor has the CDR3 CASSVGGTPSTGELFF. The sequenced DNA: TGTGCCAGCAGCGTAGGAGGCACGCCCTCCACCGGGGAGCTGTTTTTT.